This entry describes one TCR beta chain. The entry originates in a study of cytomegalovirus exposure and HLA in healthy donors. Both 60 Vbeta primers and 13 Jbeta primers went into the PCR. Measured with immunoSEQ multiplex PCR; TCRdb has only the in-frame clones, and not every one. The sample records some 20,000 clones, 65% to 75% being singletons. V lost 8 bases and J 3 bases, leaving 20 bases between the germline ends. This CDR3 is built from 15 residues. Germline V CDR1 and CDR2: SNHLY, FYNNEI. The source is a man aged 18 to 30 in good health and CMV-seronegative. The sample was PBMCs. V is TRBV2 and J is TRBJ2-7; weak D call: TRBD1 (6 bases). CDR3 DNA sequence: TGTGCCAGCCGACTCACTAGGACAGCCAACTACGAGCAGTACTTC. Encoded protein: CASRLTRTANYEQYF.